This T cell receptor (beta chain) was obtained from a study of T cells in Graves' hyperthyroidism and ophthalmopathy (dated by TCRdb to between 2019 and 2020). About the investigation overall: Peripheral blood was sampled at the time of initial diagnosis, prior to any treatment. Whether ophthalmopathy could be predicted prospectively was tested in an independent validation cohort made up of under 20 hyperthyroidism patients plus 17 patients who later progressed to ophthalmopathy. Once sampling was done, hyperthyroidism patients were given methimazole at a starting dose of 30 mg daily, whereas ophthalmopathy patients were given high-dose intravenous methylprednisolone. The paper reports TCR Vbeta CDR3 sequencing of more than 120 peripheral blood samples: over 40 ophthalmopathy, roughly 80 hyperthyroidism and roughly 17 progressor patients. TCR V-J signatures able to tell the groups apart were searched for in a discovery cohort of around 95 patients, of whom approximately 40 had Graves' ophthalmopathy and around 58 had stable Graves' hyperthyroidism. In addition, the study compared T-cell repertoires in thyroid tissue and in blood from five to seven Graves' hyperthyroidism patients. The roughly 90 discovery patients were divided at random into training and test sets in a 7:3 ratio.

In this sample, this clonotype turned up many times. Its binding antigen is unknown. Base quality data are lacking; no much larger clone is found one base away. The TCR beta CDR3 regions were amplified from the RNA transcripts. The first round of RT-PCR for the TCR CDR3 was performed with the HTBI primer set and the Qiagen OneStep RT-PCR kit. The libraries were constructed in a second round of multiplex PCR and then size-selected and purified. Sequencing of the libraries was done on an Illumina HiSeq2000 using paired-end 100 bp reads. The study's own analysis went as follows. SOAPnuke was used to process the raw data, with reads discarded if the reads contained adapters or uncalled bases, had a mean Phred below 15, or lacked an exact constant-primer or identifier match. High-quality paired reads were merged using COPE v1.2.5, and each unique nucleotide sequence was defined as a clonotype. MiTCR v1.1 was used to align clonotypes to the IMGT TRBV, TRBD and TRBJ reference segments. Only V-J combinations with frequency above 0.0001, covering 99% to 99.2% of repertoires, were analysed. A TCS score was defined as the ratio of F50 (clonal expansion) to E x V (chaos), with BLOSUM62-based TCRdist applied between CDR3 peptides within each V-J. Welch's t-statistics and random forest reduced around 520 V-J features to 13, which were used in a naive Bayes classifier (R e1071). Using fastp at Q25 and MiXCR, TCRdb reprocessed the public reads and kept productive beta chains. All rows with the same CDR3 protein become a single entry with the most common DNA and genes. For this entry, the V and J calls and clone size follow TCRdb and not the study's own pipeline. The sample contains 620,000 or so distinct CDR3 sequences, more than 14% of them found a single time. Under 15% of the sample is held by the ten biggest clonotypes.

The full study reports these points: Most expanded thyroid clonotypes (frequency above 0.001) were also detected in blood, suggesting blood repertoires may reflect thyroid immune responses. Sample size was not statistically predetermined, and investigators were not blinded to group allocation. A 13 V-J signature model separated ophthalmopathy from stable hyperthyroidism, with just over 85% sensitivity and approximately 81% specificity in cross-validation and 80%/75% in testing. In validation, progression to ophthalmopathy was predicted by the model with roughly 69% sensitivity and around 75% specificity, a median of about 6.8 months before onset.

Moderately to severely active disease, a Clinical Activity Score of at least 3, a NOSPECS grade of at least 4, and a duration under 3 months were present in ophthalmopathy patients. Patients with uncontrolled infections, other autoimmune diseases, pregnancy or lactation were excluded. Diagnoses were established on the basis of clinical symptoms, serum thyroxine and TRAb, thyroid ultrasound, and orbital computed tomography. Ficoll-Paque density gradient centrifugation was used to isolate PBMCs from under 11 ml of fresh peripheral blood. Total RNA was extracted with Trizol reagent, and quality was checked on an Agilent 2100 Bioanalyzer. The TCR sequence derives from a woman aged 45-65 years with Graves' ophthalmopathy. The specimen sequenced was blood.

In nucleotides, the sequence is TGTGCCAGCAGTTCATTAACCTACGAGCAGTACTTC. This yields the protein CASSSLTYEQYF. The rearrangement combines TRBV28 with TRBJ2-7; the D gene cannot be named for sure. The junction carries 6 bases between V and J, which are trimmed by 4 bases and 2 bases respectively. CDR1 and CDR2 are drawn from the germline V gene: MDHEN, SYDVKM. The CDR3, cysteine through phenylalanine, is 12 amino acids long. Kept here is only the CDR3 DNA, which spans 36 bases and is read in frame from base 1. The reference TRBV28 and TRBJ2-7 proteins fill in what lies around the CDR3, so the full variable domain reads DVKVTQSSRYLVKRTGEKVFLECVQDMDHENMFWYRQDPGLGLRLIYFSYDVKMKEKGDIPEGYSVSREKKERFSLILESASTNQTSMYLCASSSLTYEQYFGPGTRLTVT.